This T cell receptor (beta chain) was captured in a study of T cell changes during pregnancy in multiple sclerosis. Using immunoSEQ multiplex PCR, the repertoire was profiled, and TCRdb retains in-frame clones only, with some absent. This sample has 75,000 to 95,000 clones, with 80% to 95% found just once. With 5 bases removed from V and 1 base from J, the gap between germline ends came to 9 bases. The CDR3 has 14 residues. CDR1 and CDR2 (germline): SNHLY, FYNNEI. This clone was counted a few times. This material consisted of peripheral blood, taken before pregnancy. The receptor was derived from a female donor with multiple sclerosis, enrolled in a pregnancy study. The chain uses TRBV2 and TRBJ1-3; D not certain. The CDR3 nucleotides are TGTGCCAGCAGTCTAGGAATATCTGGAAACACCATATATTTT. Amino acid sequence: CASSLGISGNTIYF.